The clone carrying this T cell receptor (beta chain) was picked up a small number of times. Its antigen is unknown. A second about 7 to 12 cycle PCR used barcoded and J-beta primers. Each cDNA molecule received a tag from a template-switch adaptor that had 12 random nucleotides. Using its own MiXCR run on the 5' RACE reads, TCRdb lists one record per CDR3 protein. This table holds some 290,000 distinct CDR3 sequences, roughly 26% found once. This record comes from a study of blood T cells in healthy people across ages. Germline CDR1 and CDR2: SGHRS and YFSETQ. The CDR3 runs 14 residues. Study-wide results and limits: TCR beta diversity per million T cells fell roughly linearly with age.

Every sample yielded at least 6.5 million isolated PBMCs. The chain is built from TRBV5-1 and TRBJ2-7, with D possibly matching TRBD2 (7 bases). The J call could be wrong; TRBJ2-5 is a better fit for the DNA end. The sequencing input was blood. This TCR was recovered from a woman in her 70s in good health. CDR3: CASSRGGGPETQYF. The CDR3 nucleotides are TGCGCCAGCAGCCGAGGGGGAGGGCCAGAGACCCAGTACTTC.